Presented here are 30 T cell receptor beta chains from one specimen sequenced in a study of PD-1 blockade in classical Hodgkin lymphoma (dated by TCRdb to 2020 to 2022). The label giving this sample's time point can be read as: cycle 1 day 1 (C1D1), immediately before nivolumab initiation. Relapse after autologous stem cell transplantation had occurred in all trial patients, and cohorts A, B and C were distinguished by prior brentuximab vedotin exposure. The library was produced with the immunoSEQ multiplex PCR assay. Drawn from immuneACCESS, this table holds only the in-frame rearrangements with V and J called that TCRdb kept. Clones are partly lost; checked studies trace under half to an unresolved V gene and leave the rest unexplained. The sample table records thousands of clones; around three quarters of these occur just once. The ten biggest clones cover about 62% of the sample. The sequencing used peripheral blood mononuclear cells (PBMCs), collected at baseline. The receptors were sampled from a human donor with classical Hodgkin lymphoma.

In this sample, this clone turned up a few times. Here the CDR3 reads CSVSLSGKGRETQYF. As DNA, the CDR3 is TGCAGCGTGAGCCTCTCAGGGAAGGGTAGAGAGACCCAGTACTTC. The gene calls are TRBV29-1 and TRBJ2-5; a weak D match, TRBD1 (5 bases). This CDR3 contains 15 residues. Trimming took off 6 bases at V and 4 bases at J, with 21 bases between the two ends. Germline-derived CDR1 and CDR2 are SQVTM and ANQGSEA.

The genes are TRBV7-8 and TRBJ2-3; 13 bases are a match to TRBD2. This CDR3 is 19 amino acids long. Unmatched junction bases numbered 7, after V lost 1 base and J lost 0 bases. Per germline, CDR1 SGHVS and CDR2 FQNEAQ. CDR3 coding DNA: TGTGCCAGCAGCTTAGGGACTAGCGGGAGTAGGTTGAGCACAGATACGCAGTATTTT. Translated, it gives CASSLGTSGSRLSTDTQYF.

V usage is TRBV29-1 and J usage is TRBJ1-3; no reliable D call. The V end lost 3 bases, the J end lost 0 bases, and 3 bases lay between the germline ends. This CDR3 spans 12 amino acids. Germline V gene lookup returns CDR1 SQVTM and CDR2 ANQGSEA. CDR3 DNA sequence: TGCAGCGTTGACGGCTCTGGAAACACCATATATTTT. It translates to CSVDGSGNTIYF.

This chain uses TRBV29-1 with TRBJ1-2, with 9 nucleotides matching TRBD1. Germline V gene lookup returns CDR1 SQVTM and CDR2 ANQGSEA. V trimming: 3 bases; J trimming: 4 bases; junction bases outside the gene matches: 6. The CDR3 contains 14 residues. The CDR3, as DNA: TGCAGCGTTGAGCCGGGACAGGGAGGCTATGGCTACACCTTC. Translated: CSVEPGQGGYGYTF.

The rearrangement links TRBV7-9 to TRBJ1-1, with 7 bases that match TRBD1. The trim removed 2 bases at V and 10 bases at J, leaving 13 bases unmatched. The CDR3 spans 15 residues. CDR1 is SEHNR and CDR2 is FQNEAQ in the germline V gene (reference sequence). In DNA form, the CDR3 reads TGTGCCAGCAGCTTACTCCGGGACAGCCCAGCGCGAGCTTTCTTT. It specifies CASSLLRDSPARAFF.

This chain uses TRBV27 with TRBJ2-1, with 16 nucleotides matching TRBD2. CDR1 is MNHEY, CDR2 SMNVEV, per germline (reference sequence). The CDR3 sequence is 17 residues long. V lost 0 bases, J lost 7 bases, and 3 bases stayed unmatched. CDR3 sequence: CASSLSGTSGRGNEQFF. The CDR3 DNA follows: TGTGCCAGCAGTTTATCTGGGACTAGCGGGAGGGGGAATGAGCAGTTCTTC.

This clone was observed a handful of times. Distinct nucleotide sequences in the sample also encode this CDR3. The chain recombines TRBV2 with TRBJ2-7; D ambiguous. With 1 base removed from V and 3 bases from J, the gap between germline ends came to 7 bases. CDR3 length: 13 residues. Germline CDR1 SNHLY, CDR2 FYNNEI. CDR3 DNA: TGTGCCAGCAGTGAAGGATCAAGCTACGAGCAGTACTTC. Its translation is CASSEGSSYEQYF.

This clone was counted between two and nine times. This rearrangement joins TRBV5-6 to TRBJ2-5, with TRBD2 matching 9 bases. The germline V gene has CDR1 SGHDT and CDR2 YYEEEE. J gave up 2 bases and V 1 base, and 6 bases lay outside the gene matches. CDR3 length: 16 amino acids. DNA for the CDR3: TGTGCCAGCAGCTTGCTTAGCGGGGGCAATCAAGAGACCCAGTACTTC. Protein sequence: CASSLLSGGNQETQYF. Together with reference TRBV5-6 and TRBJ2-5, the CDR3 gives the full variable domain: DAGVTQSPTHLIKTRGQQVTLRCSPKSGHDTVSWYQQALGQGPQFIFQYYEEEERQRGNFPDRFSGHQFPNYSSELNVNALLLGDSALYLCASSLLSGGNQETQYFGPGTRLLVL.

The CDR3 region has the DNA TGTGCCAGCAGCTGGACTAGCGGGGAAGAGACCCAGTACTTC. The encoded protein is CASSWTSGEETQYF. The V call is TRBV7-2, the J call TRBJ2-5, with 12 nucleotides matching TRBD2. The V and J ends lost 4 bases and 3 bases, in that order; junction bases with no gene match: 0. The CDR3 covers 14 residues. Per the germline V gene, CDR1 is SGHTA and CDR2 is FQGNSA.

The rearrangement uses TRBV30 and TRBJ1-2; 10 nucleotides align to TRBD1. In germline, CDR1 is GTSNPN, CDR2 SVGIG (reference sequence). The CDR3 loop spans 13 amino acids. The V gene end was trimmed by 5 bases and the J gene end by 4 bases; junction bases not matched to a gene: 4. The CDR3 coding sequence is TGTGCCTGGGCGGGGACAGGGGCCTATGGCTACACCTTC. Its translation is CAWAGTGAYGYTF.

V is TRBV14 and J is TRBJ2-7; D uncertain. The CDR3 is 14 amino acids. Trimming took off 0 bases at V and 0 bases at J, with 6 bases between the two ends. In germline, CDR1 is SGHDN, CDR2 FVKESK. The DNA for the CDR3 is TGTGCCAGCAGCCAAGAATCCGGCTCCTACGAGCAGTACTTC. It yields the protein CASSQESGSYEQYF.

J is TRBJ2-3 and V is TRBV19; 11 bases are a match to TRBD2. CDR3 length equals 18 residues. The V and J ends lost 4 bases and 3 bases, in that order; junction bases with no gene match: 12. CDR1 is LNHDA and CDR2 is SQIVND in the germline V gene (reference sequence). The DNA for the CDR3 is TGTGCCAGTAGTAAGGGGTTAGCGGGAGGGTTGGAGACAGATACGCAGTATTTT. Its translation is CASSKGLAGGLETDTQYF.

In DNA, the CDR3 is TGTGCCAGCAGCTTCGCGGCGGAGGGGGGCCACGAGCAGTACTTC. Encoded protein: CASSFAAEGGHEQYF. The rearrangement links TRBV7-9 to TRBJ2-7; perhaps D is TRBD1 or TRBD2 (6 bases each). CDR1 and CDR2 from the germline V gene are SEHNR and FQNEAQ (reference sequence). The V end was cut by 3 bases, the J end by 5 bases, with 17 bases between. The CDR3 loop spans 15 amino acids.

The chain links TRBV15 to TRBJ2-7; unclear D gene. This CDR3 contains 15 residues. V lost 0 bases to trimming and J lost 6 bases, with 15 bases between them. Germline-derived CDR1 and CDR2 are LNHNV and YYDKDF (reference sequence). CDR3 coding DNA: TGTGCCACCAGCAGAGATGGGCGAGCCGGCGGCGAGCAGTACTTC. It is translated as CATSRDGRAGGEQYF.

J is TRBJ1-2 and V is TRBV4-1; TRBD1 is a possible D gene (5 bases). Deletions cut 1 base from V and 8 bases from J, with 14 bases between. From germline, CDR1 is MGHRA and CDR2 YSYEKL. There are 14 residues in the CDR3. CDR3 residues: CASSQVGQGGGYTF. CDR3 nucleotides: TGCGCCAGCAGCCAAGTCGGGCAGGGAGGCGGCTACACCTTC.

V and J are TRBV9 and TRBJ2-6; D uncertain. The length of the CDR3 is 17 residues. The ends were cut back, 3 bases at V and 2 bases at J, with 15 bases in the middle. The germline gives CDR1 SGDLS, CDR2 YYNGEE. CDR3 nucleotide sequence: TGTGCCAGCAGCGGAATCCGGGTACCCCCTGGGGCCAACGTCCTGACTTTC. It specifies CASSGIRVPPGANVLTF.

This rearrangement joins TRBV30 to TRBJ2-3, with D unresolved. Trimming left V 4 bases short and J 5 bases short, with 13 bases between. Germline CDR1 and CDR2: GTSNPN and SVGIG (reference sequence). The length of the CDR3 is 13 residues. CDR3 sequence: CAWTPGRLDTQYF. Here the CDR3 DNA reads TGTGCCTGGACCCCTGGTCGGTTAGATACGCAGTATTTT.

The chain carries TRBV6-6 and TRBJ1-5; no clear D. This CDR3 spans 15 amino acids. Trimming removed 5 bases from V and 0 bases from J, with 11 bases in between. From germline, CDR1 is MNHNY and CDR2 SVGAGI (reference sequence). The CDR3 is CASSLTSYSNQPQHF. The CDR3 DNA reads as TGTGCCAGCAGTCTCACCTCCTATAGCAATCAGCCCCAGCATTTT.

The chain has TRBV9 and TRBJ2-7; 7 bases fit TRBD1. CDR1 and CDR2 from the germline V gene are SGDLS and YYNGEE. The J segment lost 2 bases and the V segment lost 3 bases, leaving 5 bases of the junction unmatched. The CDR3 totals 14 residues. The CDR3 reads CASSAQQGTYEQYF. CDR3 DNA sequence: TGTGCCAGCAGCGCCCAACAGGGGACCTACGAGCAGTACTTC.

CDR3 sequence (DNA): TGTGCCAGCAGCTTGAGGGCTCAAGAGACCCAGTACTTC. This sequence encodes CASSLRAQETQYF. This sequence joins TRBV7-6 and TRBJ2-5, with a possible D match to TRBD2 (5 bases). The CDR3 sequence is 13 residues long. The germline V and J ends were trimmed by 3 bases and 2 bases, with 7 bases remaining between them. Per germline, CDR1 SGHVS and CDR2 FNYEAQ.

V and J are TRBV10-3 and TRBJ2-3; D tentatively reads TRBD1 or TRBD2 (5 bases each). Germline CDR1 and CDR2: ENHRY and SYGVKD. The CDR3 is 15 amino acids. The V end was cut by 3 bases, the J end by 3 bases, with 13 bases between. Here the CDR3 DNA reads TGTGCCATCAGTGATGGGGGAACGAGGACAGATACGCAGTATTTT. Its protein is CAISDGGTRTDTQYF.

This chain uses TRBV18 with TRBJ2-2; the D gene is possibly TRBD1 (5 bases). The CDR3 is 16 residues long. V lost 3 bases and J lost 1, with 12 bases in between. Germline lookup yields CDR1 KGHSH and CDR2 LQKENI. The CDR3, as DNA: TGTGCCAGCTCACCGACAGCCCCGCGGAACACCGGGGAGCTGTTTTTT. This codes for CASSPTAPRNTGELFF. The full variable domain, rest sourced from reference TRBV18 and TRBJ2-2, is NAGVMQNPRHLVRRRGQEARLRCSPMKGHSHVYWYRQLPEEGLKFMVYLQKENIIDESGMPKERFSAEFPKEGPSILRIQQVVRGDSAAYFCASSPTAPRNTGELFFGEGSRLTVL.

The chain links TRBV7-9 to TRBJ1-5; maybe TRBD1 (6 bases). This CDR3 contains 16 residues. Trimming stripped 4 bases from V and 2 bases from J, with 15 bases between. The germline V gene encodes CDR1 SEHNR and CDR2 FQNEAQ (reference sequence). CDR3 sequence: CASSSNQGFGNQPQHF. In DNA form, the CDR3 reads TGTGCCAGCAGCTCGAATCAGGGGTTTGGCAATCAGCCCCAGCATTTT.

A word on this clone: The junction does not match germline at one end; this may be a read error. This chain links TRBV6-5 with TRBJ1-4, with D hard to call. The CDR3 covers 12 residues. The germline CDR1 and CDR2 sequences are MNHEY and SVGAGI. The CDR3 bases are TGTGCCAGCAGTTACGGCGAGGGCGAGACGCTTTTT. Its translation: CASSYGEGETLF.

The chain employs TRBV6-5 and TRBJ2-1; no reliable D call. Trimming cost V 2 bases and J 5 bases, with 7 bases left between them. Germline CDR1 MNHEY, CDR2 SVGAGI. This CDR3 spans 13 amino acids. CDR3 DNA: TGTGCCAGCAGTTACCGCCGAAACAATGAGCAGTTCTTC. Residues: CASSYRRNNEQFF.

This chain connects TRBV4-1 to TRBJ2-5; 7 bases fit TRBD1. V was pared by 1 base and J by 5 bases, with 7 bases of the junction left unmatched. CDR1 and CDR2 from the germline V gene are MGHRA and YSYEKL. This CDR3 comprises 15 residues. For the CDR3, the DNA is TGCGCCAGCAGCCAAGGGACAGGTTCAGGGGAGACCCAGTACTTC. It encodes CASSQGTGSGETQYF.

The gene calls are TRBV30 and TRBJ2-3; 11 positions agree with TRBD2. The CDR3 is 15 residues long. Germline lookup yields CDR1 GTSNPN and CDR2 SVGIG (reference sequence). V shed 2 bases, J shed 3 bases, and the junction held 4 bases outside the gene matches. This chain's CDR3 is CAWSSSSGGTDTQYF. CDR3 coding DNA: TGTGCCTGGAGTTCCTCTAGCGGGGGGACAGATACGCAGTATTTT. Complete variable domain (other parts from reference TRBV30 and TRBJ2-3): SQTIHQWPATLVQPVGSPLSLECTVEGTSNPNLYWYRQAAGRGLQLLFYSVGIGQISSEVPQNLSASRPQDRQFILSSKKLLLSDSGFYLCAWSSSSGGTDTQYFGPGTRLTVL.

The chain employs TRBV10-3 and TRBJ1-3; D unclear. This CDR3 region has 13 residues. Trimming removed 8 bases at V and 2 bases at J, with 10 bases between. Germline CDR1 ENHRY, CDR2 SYGVKD. CDR3 loop: CAIEGGTGNTIYF. The CDR3 nucleotides are TGTGCCATCGAGGGCGGTACTGGAAACACCATATATTTT.

The V and J genes are TRBV29-1 and TRBJ1-2, with TRBD1 as a possible D gene (5 bases). Trimming left V 0 bases short and J 5 bases short, with 16 bases between. This CDR3 contains 15 residues. The germline gives CDR1 SQVTM, CDR2 ANQGSEA. CDR3 region: CSVEDLPPGRYGYTF. CDR3 nucleotides: TGCAGCGTTGAAGACTTACCCCCGGGACGGTATGGCTACACCTTC. The full variable domain, with the rest looked up from reference TRBV29-1 and TRBJ1-2, is SAVISQKPSRDICQRGTSLTIQCQVDSQVTMMFWYRQQPGQSLTLIATANQGSEATYESGFVIDKFPISRPNLTFSTLTVSNMSPEDSSIYLCSVEDLPPGRYGYTFGSGTRLTVV.

This sequence joins TRBV6-1 and TRBJ1-6, with TRBD1 identical over 9 bases. V shed 4 bases and J 10 bases; nucleotides not matched to a gene: 20. CDR1 MNHNS and CDR2 SASEGT come from the germline V gene. The CDR3 extends over 19 amino acids. The CDR3 coding sequence is TGTGCCAGCAGTGCCACGCGTCCCGGGACAGGGTCCGGGGGCTCACCCCTCCACTTT. It yields the protein CASSATRPGTGSGGSPLHF.